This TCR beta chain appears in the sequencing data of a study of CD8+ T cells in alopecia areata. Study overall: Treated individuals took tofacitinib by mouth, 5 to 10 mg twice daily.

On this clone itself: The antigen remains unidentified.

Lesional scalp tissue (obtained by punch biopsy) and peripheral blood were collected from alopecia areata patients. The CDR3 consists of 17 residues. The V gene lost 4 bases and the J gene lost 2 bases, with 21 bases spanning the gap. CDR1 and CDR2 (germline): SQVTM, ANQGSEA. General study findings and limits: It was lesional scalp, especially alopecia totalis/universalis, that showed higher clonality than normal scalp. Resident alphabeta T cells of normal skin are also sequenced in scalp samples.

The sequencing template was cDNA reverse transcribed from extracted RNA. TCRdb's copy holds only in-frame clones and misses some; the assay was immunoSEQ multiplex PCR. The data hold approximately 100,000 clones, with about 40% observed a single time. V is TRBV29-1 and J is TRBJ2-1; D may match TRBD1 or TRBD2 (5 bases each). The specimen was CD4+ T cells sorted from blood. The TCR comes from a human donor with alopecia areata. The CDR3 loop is CSVVGSLRGRTYNEQFF. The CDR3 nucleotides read TGCAGCGTTGTGGGGTCCCTGAGGGGAAGAACCTACAATGAGCAGTTCTTC.